These 3 T cell receptor beta chains originate from one sample sequenced in a study of cytomegalovirus exposure and HLA in healthy donors. Sequencing was performed with immunoSEQ multiplex PCR; in TCRdb, only in-frame clones are kept and a portion is missing. The sample holds 110,000 to 150,000 clones, 89% seen once. The sequenced sample was PBMCs. The receptors derive from a woman younger than 30 in good health and CMV-seropositive.

The V gene is TRBV7-9, the J gene TRBJ2-3, with D unresolved. CDR1 SEHNR and CDR2 FQNEAQ come from the germline V gene (reference sequence). V lost 4 bases and J lost 6, with 8 bases in between. The CDR3 totals 12 residues. This CDR3 reads CASSSPLDTQYF. The CDR3 DNA reads as TGTGCCAGCAGCTCCCCCCTGGATACGCAGTATTTT.

The rearrangement uses TRBV19 and TRBJ1-1, with TRBD1 identical over 7 bases. With 5 bases clipped from V and 0 bases from J, the junction kept 12 bases outside the gene matches. Germline CDR1 reads LNHDA; CDR2 reads SQIVND (reference sequence). There are 17 residues in the CDR3. The CDR3 DNA reads TGTGCCAGTAGTGTTCAGATCAGGGGGGATATGAACACTGAAGCTTTCTTT. It codes for CASSVQIRGDMNTEAFF.

V gene TRBV6-6 combines with J gene TRBJ1-5, with 9 bases fitting TRBD1. Germline CDR1 reads MNHNY; CDR2 reads SVGAGI (reference sequence). V shed 4 bases, J shed 4 bases, and the junction held 8 bases outside the gene matches. CDR3 size: 16 residues. The CDR3 sequence is CASSSYPGTGNQPQHF. The CDR3 DNA sequence: TGTGCCAGCAGTTCCTACCCCGGGACAGGGAATCAGCCCCAGCATTTT.